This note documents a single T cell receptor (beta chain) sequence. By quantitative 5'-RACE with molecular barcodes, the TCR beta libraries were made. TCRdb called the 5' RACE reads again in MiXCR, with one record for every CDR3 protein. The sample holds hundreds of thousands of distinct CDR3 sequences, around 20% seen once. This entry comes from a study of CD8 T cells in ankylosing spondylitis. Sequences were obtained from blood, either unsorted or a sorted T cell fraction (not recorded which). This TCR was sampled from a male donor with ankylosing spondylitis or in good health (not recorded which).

DNA for the CDR3: TGTGCCAGTAGTTATAGCCGTTCCTGGGAAGGGAGCACAGATACGCAGTATTTT. It encodes CASSYSRSWEGSTDTQYF. This sequence joins TRBV19 and TRBJ2-3; D unclear. There are 18 residues in the CDR3. Looked up from germline, CDR1 is LNHDA and CDR2 is SQIVND (reference sequence). The V gene lost 5 bases and the J gene lost 0 bases, with 21 bases spanning the gap.